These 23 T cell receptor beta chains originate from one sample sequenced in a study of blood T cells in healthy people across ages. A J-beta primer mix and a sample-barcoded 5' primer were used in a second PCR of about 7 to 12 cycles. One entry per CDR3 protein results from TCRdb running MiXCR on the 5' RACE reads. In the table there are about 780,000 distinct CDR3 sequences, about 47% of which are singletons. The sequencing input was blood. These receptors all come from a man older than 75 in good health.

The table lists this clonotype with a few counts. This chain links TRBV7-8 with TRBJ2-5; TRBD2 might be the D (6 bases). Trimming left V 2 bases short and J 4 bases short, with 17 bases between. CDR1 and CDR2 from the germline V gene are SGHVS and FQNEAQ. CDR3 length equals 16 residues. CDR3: CASSLMASPGRETQYF. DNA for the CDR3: TGTGCCAGCAGCTTAATGGCATCCCCCGGGAGAGAGACCCAGTACTTC.

The CDR3 sequence is CASSPMTENTEAFF. In DNA form, the CDR3 reads TGTGCCAGCTCACCAATGACAGAGAACACTGAAGCTTTCTTT. The chain carries TRBV18 and TRBJ1-1, with D possibly being TRBD1 (5 bases). V gave up 2 bases and J gave up 1 base, with 8 bases separating them. CDR3 length equals 14 residues. Per germline, CDR1 KGHSH and CDR2 LQKENI.

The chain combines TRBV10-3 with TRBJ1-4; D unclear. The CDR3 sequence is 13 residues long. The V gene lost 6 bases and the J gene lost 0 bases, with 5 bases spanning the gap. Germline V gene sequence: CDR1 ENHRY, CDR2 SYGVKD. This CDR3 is CAISRSTNEKLFF. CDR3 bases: TGTGCCATCAGCCGGTCAACTAATGAAAAACTGTTTTTT.

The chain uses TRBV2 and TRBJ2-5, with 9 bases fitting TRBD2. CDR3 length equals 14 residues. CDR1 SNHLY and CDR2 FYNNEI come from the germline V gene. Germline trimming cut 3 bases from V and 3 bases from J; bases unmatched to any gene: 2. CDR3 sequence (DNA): TGTGCCAGCAGTGAGGGGACTAGCAAAGAGACCCAGTACTTC. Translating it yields CASSEGTSKETQYF.

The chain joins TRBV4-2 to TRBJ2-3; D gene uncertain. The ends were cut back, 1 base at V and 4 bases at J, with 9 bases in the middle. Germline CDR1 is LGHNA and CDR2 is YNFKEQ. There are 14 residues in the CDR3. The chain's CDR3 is CASSQGDIADTQYF. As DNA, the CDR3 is TGTGCCAGCAGCCAAGGAGATATAGCAGATACGCAGTATTTT.

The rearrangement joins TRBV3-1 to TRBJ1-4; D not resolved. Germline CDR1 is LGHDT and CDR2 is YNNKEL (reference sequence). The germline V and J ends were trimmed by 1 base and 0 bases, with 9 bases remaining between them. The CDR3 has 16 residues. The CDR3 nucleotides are TGTGCCAGCAGCCAAGCGACGCAAGCAACTAATGAAAAACTGTTTTTT. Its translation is CASSQATQATNEKLFF.

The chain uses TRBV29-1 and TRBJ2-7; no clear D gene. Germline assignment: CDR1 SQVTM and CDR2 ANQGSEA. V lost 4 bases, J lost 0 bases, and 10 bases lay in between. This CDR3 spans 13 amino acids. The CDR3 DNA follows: TGCAGCGTTGGGGAAGGCCGCTCCTACGAGCAGTACTTC. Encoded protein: CSVGEGRSYEQYF.

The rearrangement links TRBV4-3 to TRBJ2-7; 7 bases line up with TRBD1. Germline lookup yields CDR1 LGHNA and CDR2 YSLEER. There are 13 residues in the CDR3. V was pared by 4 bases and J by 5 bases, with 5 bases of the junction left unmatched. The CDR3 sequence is CASSLVTGNEQYF. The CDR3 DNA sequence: TGCGCCAGCAGCCTAGTGACAGGGAACGAGCAGTACTTC.

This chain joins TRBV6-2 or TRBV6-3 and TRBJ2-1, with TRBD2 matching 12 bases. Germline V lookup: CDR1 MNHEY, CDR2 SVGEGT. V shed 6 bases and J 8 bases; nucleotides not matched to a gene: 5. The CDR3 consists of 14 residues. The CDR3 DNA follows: TGTGCCAGCAGGCGGGGACTAGCGGGTTATGAGCAGTTCTTC. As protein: CASRRGLAGYEQFF.

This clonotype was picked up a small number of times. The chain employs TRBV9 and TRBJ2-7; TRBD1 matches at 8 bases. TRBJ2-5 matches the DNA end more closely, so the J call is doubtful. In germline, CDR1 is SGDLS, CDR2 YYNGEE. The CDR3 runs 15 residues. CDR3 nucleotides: TGTGCCAGCAGCCCAGAGGGGACAGGAGGAGAGACCCAGTACTTC. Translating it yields CASSPEGTGGETQYF.

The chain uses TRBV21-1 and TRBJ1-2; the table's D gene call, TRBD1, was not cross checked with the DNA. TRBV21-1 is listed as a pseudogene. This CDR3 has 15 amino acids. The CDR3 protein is CASNPGQGRGYGYTF. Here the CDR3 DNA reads TGTGCCAGCAACCCGGGACAGGGTCGGGGCTATGGCTACACCTTC.

CDR3 sequence reads: CASRRGTDYNEQFF. DNA of the CDR3: TGTGCCAGCAGGCGGGGGACCGACTACAATGAGCAGTTCTTC. The genes are TRBV6-1 and TRBJ2-1, with 7 bases matching TRBD2. Germline assignment: CDR1 MNHNS and CDR2 SASEGT. After removal of 6 bases from V and 3 bases from J, the junction contained 5 bases not matched to a gene. This CDR3 has 14 amino acids.

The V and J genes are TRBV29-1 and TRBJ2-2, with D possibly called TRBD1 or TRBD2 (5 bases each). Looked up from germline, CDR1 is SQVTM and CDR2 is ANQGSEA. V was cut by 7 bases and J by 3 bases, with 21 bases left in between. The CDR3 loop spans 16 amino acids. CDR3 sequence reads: CSARPPGAGYTGELFF. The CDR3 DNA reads TGCAGCGCGCGACCGCCCGGGGCTGGGTACACCGGGGAGCTGTTTTTT.

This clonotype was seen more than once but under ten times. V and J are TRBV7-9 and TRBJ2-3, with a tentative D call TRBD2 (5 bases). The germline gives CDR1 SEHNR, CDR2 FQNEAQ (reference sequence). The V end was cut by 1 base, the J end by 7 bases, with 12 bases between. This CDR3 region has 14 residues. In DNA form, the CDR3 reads TGTGCCAGCAGCTTAGAACTAGAATTCTATACGCAGTATTTT. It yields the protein CASSLELEFYTQYF.

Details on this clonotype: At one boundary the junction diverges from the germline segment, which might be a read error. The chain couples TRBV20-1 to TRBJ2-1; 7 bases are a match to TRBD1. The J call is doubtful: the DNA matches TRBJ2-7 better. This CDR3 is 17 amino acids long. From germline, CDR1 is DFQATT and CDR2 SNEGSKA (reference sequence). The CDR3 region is CGARLIAGTEDYNEQYF. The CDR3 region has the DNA TGCGGTGCTAGACTAATTGCCGGGACAGAAGACTACAATGAGCAGTACTTC.

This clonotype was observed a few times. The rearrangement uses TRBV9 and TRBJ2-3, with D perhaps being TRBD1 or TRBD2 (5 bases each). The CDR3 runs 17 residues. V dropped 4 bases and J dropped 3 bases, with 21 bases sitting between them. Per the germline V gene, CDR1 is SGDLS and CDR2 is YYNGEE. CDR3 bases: TGTGCCAGCAGCCCTCGTACCGGGACCGGCCGTACAGATACGCAGTATTTT. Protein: CASSPRTGTGRTDTQYF.

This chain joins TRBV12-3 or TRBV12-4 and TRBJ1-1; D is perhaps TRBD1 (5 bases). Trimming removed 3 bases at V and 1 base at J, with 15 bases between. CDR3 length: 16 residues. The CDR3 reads CASSFFSGTGNTEAFF. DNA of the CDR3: TGTGCCAGCAGTTTTTTCTCCGGGACGGGGAACACTGAAGCTTTCTTT.

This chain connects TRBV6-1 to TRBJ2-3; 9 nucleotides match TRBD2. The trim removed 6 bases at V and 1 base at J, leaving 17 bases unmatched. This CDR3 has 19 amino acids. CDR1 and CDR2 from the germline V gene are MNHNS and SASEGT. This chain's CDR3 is CASSRRSGSHLMRTDTQYF. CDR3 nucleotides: TGTGCCAGCAGCCGACGTAGCGGGAGTCACCTCATGCGCACAGATACGCAGTATTTT.

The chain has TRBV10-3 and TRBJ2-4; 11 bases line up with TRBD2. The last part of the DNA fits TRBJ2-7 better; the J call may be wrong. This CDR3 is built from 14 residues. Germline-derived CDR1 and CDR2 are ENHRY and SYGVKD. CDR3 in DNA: TGTGCCATCACTTCTCTAGCGGGAGGTTACGAGCAGTACTTC. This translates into CAITSLAGGYEQYF.

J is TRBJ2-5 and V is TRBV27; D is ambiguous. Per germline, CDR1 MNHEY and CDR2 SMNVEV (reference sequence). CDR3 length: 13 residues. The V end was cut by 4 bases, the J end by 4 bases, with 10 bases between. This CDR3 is CASSWARGETQYF. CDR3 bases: TGTGCCAGCAGTTGGGCTCGAGGAGAGACCCAGTACTTC.

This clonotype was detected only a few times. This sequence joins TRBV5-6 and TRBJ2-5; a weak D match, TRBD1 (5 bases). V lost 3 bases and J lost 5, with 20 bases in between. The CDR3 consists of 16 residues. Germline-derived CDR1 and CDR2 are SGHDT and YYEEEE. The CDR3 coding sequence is TGTGCCAGCAGCTCTTATGGGGCAGACTTCGAGGAGACCCAGTACTTC. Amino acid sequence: CASSSYGADFEETQYF.

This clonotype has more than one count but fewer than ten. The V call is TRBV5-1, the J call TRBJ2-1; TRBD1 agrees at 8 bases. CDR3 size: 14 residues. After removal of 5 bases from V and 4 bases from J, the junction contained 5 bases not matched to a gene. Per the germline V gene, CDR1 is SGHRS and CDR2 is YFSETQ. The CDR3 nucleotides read TGCGCCAGCAGTACAGGGGGGATATACAATGAGCAGTTCTTC. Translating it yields CASSTGGIYNEQFF.

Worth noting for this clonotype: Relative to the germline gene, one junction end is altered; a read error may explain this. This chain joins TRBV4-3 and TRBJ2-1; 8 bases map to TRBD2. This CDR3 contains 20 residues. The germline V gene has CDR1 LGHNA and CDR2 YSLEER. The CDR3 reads CASSLWSSWAGGAAYNGQFF. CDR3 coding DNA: TGCGCCAGCAGCCTCTGGAGCTCTTGGGCCGGGGGGGCCGCCTACAATGGGCAGTTCTTC.